The next 11 T cell receptor beta chains were all read from a single sample in a study of blood T cell repertoires in COVID-19. The table came from immunoSEQ multiplex PCR; TCRdb's copy has only in-frame clones and leaves some out. Of some 50,000 clones listed, 80% to 90% were seen once; the top ten hold around 2.9%. The sequencing input was peripheral blood. Receptors were obtained from a man older than 75 with acute or convalescent COVID-19.

This clone was seen a single time. This chain connects TRBV5-1 to TRBJ2-2; tentatively, D is TRBD2 (5 bases). The CDR3 loop spans 15 amino acids. Germline CDR1 is SGHRS and CDR2 is YFSETQ. Trimming shortened V by 6 bases and J by 5 bases, and 17 bases separated the two germline ends. The DNA of the CDR3 is TGCGCCAGCAACGGGGAGACCCCGGGGACCGGGGAGCTGTTTTTT. It codes for CASNGETPGTGELFF.

This chain uses TRBV11-2 with TRBJ1-6, with a possible D match to TRBD1 (6 bases). Germline V gives CDR1 SGHAT, CDR2 FQNNGV. The CDR3 spans 15 residues. V dropped 2 bases and J dropped 3 bases, with 8 bases sitting between them. DNA of the CDR3: TGTGCCAGCAGCTTAACGGACAGCTATAATTCACCCCTCCACTTT. Protein sequence: CASSLTDSYNSPLHF.

V usage is TRBV7-8 and J usage is TRBJ2-1; 8 nucleotides agree with TRBD2. Germline loops: CDR1 SGHVS, CDR2 FQNEAQ. The length of the CDR3 is 16 residues. Trimming took 3 bases from V and 7 from J; bases not matched to a gene: 11. CDR3 sequence (DNA): TGTGCCAGCAGCTTGACCACCGGGGGGGCCGGGAATGAGCAGTTCTTC. Its protein is CASSLTTGGAGNEQFF.

V is TRBV7-6 and J is TRBJ2-7, with 9 bases fitting TRBD1. With V trimmed by 5 bases and J by 2 bases, 4 bases remained unmatched. There are 14 residues in the CDR3. Germline V CDR1 and CDR2: SGHVS, FNYEAQ. The CDR3: CASSSGTGPYEQYF. The DNA for the CDR3 is TGTGCCAGCAGCAGCGGGACAGGGCCCTACGAGCAGTACTTC.

The gene calls are TRBV6-6 and TRBJ2-3, with TRBD2 identical over 7 bases. The CDR3 is made up of 15 amino acids. Germline V gene lookup returns CDR1 MNHNY and CDR2 SVGAGI (reference sequence). With V trimmed by 2 bases and J by 5 bases, 7 bases remained unmatched. The CDR3 loop reads CASSYPASGEDTQYF. CDR3 nucleotide sequence: TGTGCCAGCAGTTACCCCGCCAGCGGGGAAGATACGCAGTATTTT.

The chain joins TRBV19 to TRBJ1-5; TRBD1 might be the D (5 bases). The CDR3 runs 15 residues. The ends were cut back, 4 bases at V and 0 bases at J, with 10 bases in the middle. Germline V lookup: CDR1 LNHDA, CDR2 SQIVND (reference sequence). CDR3 in DNA: TGTGCCAGTAGTAAAGGACACTATAGCAATCAGCCCCAGCATTTT. Amino acid sequence: CASSKGHYSNQPQHF.

This clone came up once. The V gene is TRBV5-4, the J gene TRBJ2-6; D is perhaps TRBD1 (6 bases). Trimming stripped 2 bases from V and 0 bases from J, with 18 bases between. This CDR3 is built from 19 residues. CDR1 is SGHNT and CDR2 is YYREEE in the germline V gene (reference sequence). CDR3 nucleotide sequence: TGTGCCAGCAGCTTAAGTGCGAACAGGGCTATCTCTGGGGCCAACGTCCTGACTTTC. It yields the protein CASSLSANRAISGANVLTF.

Regarding this clone: The sample carries other DNA sequences with the same CDR3. The rearrangement uses TRBV5-1 and TRBJ1-2; D gene unclear. The CDR3 loop spans 13 amino acids. CDR1 and CDR2 from the germline V gene are SGHRS and YFSETQ. V was shortened by 0 bases and J by 2 bases, with 5 bases between the two germline ends. CDR3 residues: CASSLDGNYGYTF. The CDR3 nucleotides are TGCGCCAGCAGCTTGGATGGCAACTATGGCTACACCTTC.

J is TRBJ1-2 and V is TRBV30, with 9 bases aligning to TRBD1. This CDR3 comprises 15 residues. Trimming removed 5 bases from V and 5 bases from J; junction bases left unmatched: 12. The germline V gene has CDR1 GTSNPN and CDR2 SVGIG (reference sequence). The CDR3 coding sequence is TGTGCCTGGTTAAGGGACAGGGCCTCCCCGTATGGCTACACCTTC. Translation: CAWLRDRASPYGYTF.

The chain links TRBV9 to TRBJ2-3, with a possible D match to TRBD1 (5 bases). Germline V gives CDR1 SGDLS, CDR2 YYNGEE. The CDR3 length is 14 residues. Trimming stripped 3 bases from V and 0 bases from J, with 8 bases between. CDR3 bases: TGTGCCAGCAGCGGGCCAGGGAGCACAGATACGCAGTATTTT. The encoded protein is CASSGPGSTDTQYF.

V and J are TRBV6-1 and TRBJ2-3; perhaps TRBD1 as D (6 bases). The V end was cut by 1 base, the J end by 0 bases, with 14 bases between. Germline-derived CDR1 and CDR2 are MNHNS and SASEGT. The CDR3 runs to 17 residues. The CDR3, as DNA: TGTGCCAGCAGTGAAGTTGGATGGGGACAAAGCACAGATACGCAGTATTTT. Translating it yields CASSEVGWGQSTDTQYF.